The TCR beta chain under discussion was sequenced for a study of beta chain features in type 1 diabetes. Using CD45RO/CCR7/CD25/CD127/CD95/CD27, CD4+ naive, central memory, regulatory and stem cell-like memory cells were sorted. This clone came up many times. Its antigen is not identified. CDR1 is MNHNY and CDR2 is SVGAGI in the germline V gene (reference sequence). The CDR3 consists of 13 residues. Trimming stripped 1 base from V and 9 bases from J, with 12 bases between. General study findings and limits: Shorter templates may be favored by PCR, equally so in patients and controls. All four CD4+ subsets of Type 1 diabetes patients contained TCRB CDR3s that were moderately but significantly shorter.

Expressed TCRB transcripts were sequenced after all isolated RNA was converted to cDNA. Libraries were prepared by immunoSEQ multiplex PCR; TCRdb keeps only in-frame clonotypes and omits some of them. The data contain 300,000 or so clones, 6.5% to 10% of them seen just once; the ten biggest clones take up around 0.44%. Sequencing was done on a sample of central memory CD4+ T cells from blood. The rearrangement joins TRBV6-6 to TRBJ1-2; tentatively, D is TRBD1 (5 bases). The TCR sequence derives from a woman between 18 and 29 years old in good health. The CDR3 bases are TGTGCCAGCAGTTACTTCCCGGGGGAAAGCTACACCTTC. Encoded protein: CASSYFPGESYTF.